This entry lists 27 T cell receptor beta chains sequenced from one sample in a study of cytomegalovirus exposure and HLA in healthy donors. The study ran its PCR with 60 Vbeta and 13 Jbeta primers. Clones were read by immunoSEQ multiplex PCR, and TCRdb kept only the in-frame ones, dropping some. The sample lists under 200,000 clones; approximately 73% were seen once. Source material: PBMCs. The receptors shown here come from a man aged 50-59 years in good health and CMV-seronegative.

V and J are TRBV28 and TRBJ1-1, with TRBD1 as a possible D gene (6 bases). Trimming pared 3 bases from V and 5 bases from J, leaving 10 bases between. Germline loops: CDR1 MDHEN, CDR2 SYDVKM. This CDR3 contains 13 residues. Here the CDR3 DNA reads TGTGCCAGCAGTTTCAGGGGTGAAACTGAAGCTTTCTTT. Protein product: CASSFRGETEAFF.

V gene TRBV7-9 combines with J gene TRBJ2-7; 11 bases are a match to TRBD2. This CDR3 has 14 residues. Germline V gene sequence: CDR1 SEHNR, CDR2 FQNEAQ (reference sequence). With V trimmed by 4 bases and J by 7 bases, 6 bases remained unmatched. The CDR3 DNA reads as TGTGCCAGCAGCTCGCCGGGACTAGCGGAGGAGCAGTACTTC. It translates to CASSSPGLAEEQYF.

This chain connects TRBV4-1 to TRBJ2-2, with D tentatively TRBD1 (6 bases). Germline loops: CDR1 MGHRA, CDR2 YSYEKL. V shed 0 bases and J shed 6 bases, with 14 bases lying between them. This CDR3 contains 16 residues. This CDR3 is CASSQERRQEAGELFF. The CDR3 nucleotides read TGCGCCAGCAGCCAAGAAAGGCGACAGGAGGCCGGGGAGCTGTTTTTT.

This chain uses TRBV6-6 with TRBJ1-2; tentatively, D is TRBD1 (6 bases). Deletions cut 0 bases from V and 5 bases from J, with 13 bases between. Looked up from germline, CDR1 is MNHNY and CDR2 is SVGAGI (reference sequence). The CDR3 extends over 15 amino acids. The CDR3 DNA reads TGTGCCAGCAGTTACTCCGGACAGTCTGGGTATGGCTACACCTTC. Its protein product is CASSYSGQSGYGYTF.

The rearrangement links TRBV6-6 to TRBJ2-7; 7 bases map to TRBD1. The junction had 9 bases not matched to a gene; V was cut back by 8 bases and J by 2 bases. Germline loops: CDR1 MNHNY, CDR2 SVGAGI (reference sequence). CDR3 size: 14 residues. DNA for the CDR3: TGTGCCAGCCGCCCAGGGGGTTTCACCTACGAGCAGTACTTC. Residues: CASRPGGFTYEQYF.

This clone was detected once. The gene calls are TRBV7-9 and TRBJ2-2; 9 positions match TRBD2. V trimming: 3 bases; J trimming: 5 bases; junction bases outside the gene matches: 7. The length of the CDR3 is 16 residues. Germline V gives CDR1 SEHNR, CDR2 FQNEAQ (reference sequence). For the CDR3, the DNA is TGTGCCAGCAGCTTTGGCGGGGGGGCAGGAACCGGGGAGCTGTTTTTT. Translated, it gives CASSFGGGAGTGELFF.

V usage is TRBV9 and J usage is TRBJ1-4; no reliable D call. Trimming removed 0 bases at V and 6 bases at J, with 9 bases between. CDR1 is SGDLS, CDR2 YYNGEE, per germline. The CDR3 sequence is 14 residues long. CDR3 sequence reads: CASSVDLRDEKLFF. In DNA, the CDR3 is TGTGCCAGCAGCGTAGATTTACGCGATGAAAAACTGTTTTTT.

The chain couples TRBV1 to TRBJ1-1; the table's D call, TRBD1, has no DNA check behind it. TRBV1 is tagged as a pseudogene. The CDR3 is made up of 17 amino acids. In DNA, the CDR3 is TGCACCAGCAGCCACCCGGGACAGGGGAACGTGAACACTGAAGCTTTCTTT. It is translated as CTSSHPGQGNVNTEAFF.

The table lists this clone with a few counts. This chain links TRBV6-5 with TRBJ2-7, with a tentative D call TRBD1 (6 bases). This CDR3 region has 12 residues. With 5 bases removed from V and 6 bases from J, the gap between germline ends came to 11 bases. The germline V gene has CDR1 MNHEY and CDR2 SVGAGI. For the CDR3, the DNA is TGTGCCAGCAGTCCTCAGGGGACCGAGCAGTACTTC. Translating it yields CASSPQGTEQYF.

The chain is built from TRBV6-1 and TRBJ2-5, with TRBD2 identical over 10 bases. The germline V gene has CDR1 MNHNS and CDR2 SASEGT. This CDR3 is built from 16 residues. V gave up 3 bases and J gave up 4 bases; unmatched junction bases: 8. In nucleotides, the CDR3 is TGTGCCAGCAGTGAGACGAGCGGGGGGGCAGTAGAGACCCAGTACTTC. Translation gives CASSETSGGAVETQYF.

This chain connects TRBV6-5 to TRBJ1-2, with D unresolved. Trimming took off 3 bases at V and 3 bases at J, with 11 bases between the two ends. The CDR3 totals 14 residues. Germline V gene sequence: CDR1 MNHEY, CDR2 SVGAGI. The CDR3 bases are TGTGCCAGCAGTTATGGAGGTTTACACTATGGCTACACCTTC. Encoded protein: CASSYGGLHYGYTF.

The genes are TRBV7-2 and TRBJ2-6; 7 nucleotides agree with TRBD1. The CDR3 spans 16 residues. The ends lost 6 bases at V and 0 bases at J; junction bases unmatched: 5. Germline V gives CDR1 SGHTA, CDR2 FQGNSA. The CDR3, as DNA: TGTGCCAGCAGTCGGGACAGCCTCTCTGGGGCCAACGTCCTGACTTTC. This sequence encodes CASSRDSLSGANVLTF.

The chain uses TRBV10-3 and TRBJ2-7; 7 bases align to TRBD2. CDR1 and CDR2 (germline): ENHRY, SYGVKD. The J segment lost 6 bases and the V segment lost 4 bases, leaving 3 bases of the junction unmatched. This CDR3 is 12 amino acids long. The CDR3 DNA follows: TGTGCCATCAGTGCGGGGAGGGGCGAGCAGTACTTC. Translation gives CAISAGRGEQYF.

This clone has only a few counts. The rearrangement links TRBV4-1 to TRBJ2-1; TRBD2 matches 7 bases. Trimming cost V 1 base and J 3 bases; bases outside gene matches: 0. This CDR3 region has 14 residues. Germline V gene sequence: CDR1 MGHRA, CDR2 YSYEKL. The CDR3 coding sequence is TGCGCCAGCAGCCAAGGGGGGGGCTACAATGAGCAGTTCTTC. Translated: CASSQGGGYNEQFF.

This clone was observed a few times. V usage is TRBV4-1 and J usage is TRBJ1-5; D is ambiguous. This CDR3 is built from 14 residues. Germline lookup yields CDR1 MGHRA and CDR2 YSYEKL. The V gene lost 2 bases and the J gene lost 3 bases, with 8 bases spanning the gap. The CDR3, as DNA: TGCGCCAGCAGCCAAAGTACAGTCAATCAGCCCCAGCATTTT. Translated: CASSQSTVNQPQHF.

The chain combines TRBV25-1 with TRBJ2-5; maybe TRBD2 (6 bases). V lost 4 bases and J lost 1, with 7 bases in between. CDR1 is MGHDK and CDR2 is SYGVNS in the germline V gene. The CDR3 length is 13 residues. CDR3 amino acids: CASSVGGQETQYF. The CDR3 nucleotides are TGTGCCAGCAGTGTCGGGGGCCAAGAGACCCAGTACTTC.

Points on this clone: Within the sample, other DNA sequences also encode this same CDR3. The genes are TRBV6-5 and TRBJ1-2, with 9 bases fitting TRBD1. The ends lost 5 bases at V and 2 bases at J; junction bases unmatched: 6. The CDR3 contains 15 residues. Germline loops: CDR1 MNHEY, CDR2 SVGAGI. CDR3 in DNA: TGTGCCAGCAGTCTCACAGGGGGCAGGAACTATGGCTACACCTTC. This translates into CASSLTGGRNYGYTF.

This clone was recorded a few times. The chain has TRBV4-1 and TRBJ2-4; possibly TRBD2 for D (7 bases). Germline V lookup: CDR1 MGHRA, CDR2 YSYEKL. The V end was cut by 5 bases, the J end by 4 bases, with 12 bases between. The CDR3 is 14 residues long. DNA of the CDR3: TGCGCCAGCAGCGTACAGGGAGGGAAAAACATTCAGTACTTC. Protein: CASSVQGGKNIQYF.

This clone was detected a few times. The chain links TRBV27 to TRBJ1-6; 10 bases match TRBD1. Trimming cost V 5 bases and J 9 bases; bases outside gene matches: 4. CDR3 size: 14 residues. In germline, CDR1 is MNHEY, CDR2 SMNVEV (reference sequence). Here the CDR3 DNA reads TGTGCCAGCAGTCCGGGACAGGGGTCTTCACCCCTCCACTTT. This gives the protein CASSPGQGSSPLHF.

DNA for the CDR3: TGTGCCAGCAAGAGGAGCGGAGGGCCGAACACCGGGGAGCTGTTTTTT. Translating it yields CASKRSGGPNTGELFF. This rearrangement joins TRBV28 to TRBJ2-2; D possibly corresponds to TRBD2 (6 bases). The CDR3 loop spans 16 amino acids. Per the germline V gene, CDR1 is MDHEN and CDR2 is SYDVKM. Trimming pared 7 bases from V and 0 bases from J, leaving 15 bases between.

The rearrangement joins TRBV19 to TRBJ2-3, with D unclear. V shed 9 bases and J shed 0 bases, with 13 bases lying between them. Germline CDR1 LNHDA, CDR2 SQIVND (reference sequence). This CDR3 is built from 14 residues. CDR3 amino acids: CASSASWSTDTQYF. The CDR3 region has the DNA TGTGCCAGCTCCGCAAGCTGGAGCACAGATACGCAGTATTTT.

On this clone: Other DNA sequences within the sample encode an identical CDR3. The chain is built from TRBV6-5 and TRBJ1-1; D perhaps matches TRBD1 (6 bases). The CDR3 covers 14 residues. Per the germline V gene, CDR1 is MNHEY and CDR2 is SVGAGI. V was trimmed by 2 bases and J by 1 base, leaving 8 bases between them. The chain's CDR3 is CASSYTTGNTEAFF. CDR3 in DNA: TGTGCCAGCAGTTACACGACAGGGAACACTGAAGCTTTCTTT.

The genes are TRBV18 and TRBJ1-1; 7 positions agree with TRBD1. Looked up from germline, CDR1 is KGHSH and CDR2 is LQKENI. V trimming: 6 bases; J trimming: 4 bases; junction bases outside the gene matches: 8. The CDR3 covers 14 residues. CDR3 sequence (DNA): TGTGCCAGCTCTCCGGGACAGCGTCCCACTGAAGCTTTCTTT. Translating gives CASSPGQRPTEAFF.

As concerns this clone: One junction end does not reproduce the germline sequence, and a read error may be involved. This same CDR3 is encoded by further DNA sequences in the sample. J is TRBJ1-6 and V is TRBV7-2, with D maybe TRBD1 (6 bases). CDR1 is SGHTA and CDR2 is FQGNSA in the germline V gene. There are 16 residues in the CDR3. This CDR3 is CASSLVWGQNNSPLHF. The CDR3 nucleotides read TGTGCCAGCAGCTTAGTATGGGGGCAGAATAATTCCCCCCTCCACTTT.

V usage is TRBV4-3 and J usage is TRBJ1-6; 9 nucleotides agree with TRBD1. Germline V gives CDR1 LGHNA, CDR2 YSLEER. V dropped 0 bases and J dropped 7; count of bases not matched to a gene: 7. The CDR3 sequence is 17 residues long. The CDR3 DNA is TGCGCCAGCAGCCAAGATCTCGGGACAGGGCCAAATTCACCCCTCCACTTT. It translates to CASSQDLGTGPNSPLHF.

The chain's CDR3 is CASSPLRQGSYNEQFF. Written as DNA, the CDR3 is TGTGCCAGCTCACCCCTCAGACAGGGCTCCTACAATGAGCAGTTCTTC. The genes are TRBV18 and TRBJ2-1, with 7 bases that match TRBD1. After removal of 3 bases from V and 0 bases from J, the junction contained 5 bases not matched to a gene. The CDR3 is 16 residues long. CDR1 is KGHSH, CDR2 LQKENI, per germline. Together with reference TRBV18 and TRBJ2-1, the CDR3 gives the full variable domain: NAGVMQNPRHLVRRRGQEARLRCSPMKGHSHVYWYRQLPEEGLKFMVYLQKENIIDESGMPKERFSAEFPKEGPSILRIQQVVRGDSAAYFCASSPLRQGSYNEQFFGPGTRLTVL.

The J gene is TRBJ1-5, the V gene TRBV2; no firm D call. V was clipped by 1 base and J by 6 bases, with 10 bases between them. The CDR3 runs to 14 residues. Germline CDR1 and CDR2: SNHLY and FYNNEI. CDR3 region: CASSEDGVGQPQHF. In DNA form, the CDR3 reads TGTGCCAGCAGTGAAGACGGGGTTGGTCAGCCCCAGCATTTT.